The 27 T cell receptor beta chains listed next were all sequenced from one sample in a study of shared clonotypes between healthy human individuals. Profiled with immunoSEQ multiplex PCR; TCRdb holds only in-frame clones, not every one. In the table there are about 2.2 million clones, about 93% of which are singletons. Terminally differentiated effector memory CD45RA+ cells were excluded from the naive CD8 cells, which were CD45RO-negative and positively selected for CCR7. Source material: naive CD8+ T cells from PBMCs. The receptors derive from a man in his late teens or twenties in good health. Some clones in this sample may be carry-over from other donors' samples.

The genes are TRBV27 and TRBJ1-2; a weak D match, TRBD1 (5 bases). The V end was cut by 2 bases, the J end by 8 bases, with 15 bases between. CDR1 is MNHEY, CDR2 SMNVEV, per germline (reference sequence). The CDR3 runs to 14 residues. Here the CDR3 reads CASSLRDRSMGYTF. The CDR3 nucleotides read TGTGCCAGCAGTTTAAGAGACAGATCTATGGGCTACACCTTC.

The chain uses TRBV27 and TRBJ2-7; a possible D gene is TRBD2 (6 bases). This CDR3 is built from 16 residues. V lost 5 bases, J lost 6 bases, and 23 bases lay in between. Germline loops: CDR1 MNHEY, CDR2 SMNVEV (reference sequence). CDR3: CASSRIYGTGALEQYF. Written as DNA, the CDR3 is TGTGCCAGCAGTCGAATATACGGGACTGGTGCCCTCGAGCAGTACTTC.

This rearrangement joins TRBV9 to TRBJ2-7; no definite D call. The CDR3 is made up of 14 amino acids. Looked up from germline, CDR1 is SGDLS and CDR2 is YYNGEE. Trimming shortened V by 0 bases and J by 2 bases, and 9 bases separated the two germline ends. The CDR3 DNA follows: TGTGCCAGCAGCGTAGATTCGCCCGCCTACGAGCAGTACTTC. Protein product: CASSVDSPAYEQYF.

V gene TRBV5-4 combines with J gene TRBJ2-1; D is undetermined. The germline V gene has CDR1 SGHNT and CDR2 YYREEE (reference sequence). This CDR3 is built from 15 residues. Trimming shortened V by 5 bases and J by 8 bases, and 20 bases separated the two germline ends. The CDR3 nucleotides are TGTGCCAGCAGTAATATAGCAGAAGGCCTCGATGAGCAGTTCTTC. This translates into CASSNIAEGLDEQFF.

The chain uses TRBV5-1 and TRBJ2-7; D is possibly TRBD1 or TRBD2 (5 bases each). The V end lost 5 bases, the J end lost 0 bases, and 12 bases lay between the germline ends. The V gene's germline CDR1 is SGHRS and CDR2 YFSETQ. This CDR3 has 14 residues. The CDR3 reads CASSGNGASYEQYF. The CDR3 coding sequence is TGCGCCAGCAGTGGTAACGGGGCCTCCTACGAGCAGTACTTC.

The chain combines TRBV23-1 with TRBJ2-7; 9 nucleotides match TRBD2. TRBV23-1 is an open reading frame whose function is uncertain. J lost 2 bases, V lost 0 bases, and 29 bases had no gene match. The CDR3 is 24 amino acids. CDR3 DNA sequence: TGCGCCAGCAGTCAATCGGAGAGTCTAGTTACTCTAGCGGGACACTCCCATCGAACCTACGAGCAGTACTTC. Protein sequence: CASSQSESLVTLAGHSHRTYEQYF.

The rearrangement links TRBV27 to TRBJ1-1, with D possibly matching TRBD1 (5 bases). CDR1 is MNHEY and CDR2 is SMNVEV in the germline V gene (reference sequence). CDR3 length: 13 residues. Trimming pared 6 bases from V and 0 bases from J, leaving 8 bases between. The CDR3 region has the DNA TGTGCCAGCAGACAGGCCATGAACACTGAAGCTTTCTTT. It is translated as CASRQAMNTEAFF.

The genes are TRBV19 and TRBJ2-7, with D possibly TRBD1 on 5 matching bases. In germline, CDR1 is LNHDA, CDR2 SQIVND (reference sequence). V lost 5 bases and J 3 bases, leaving 14 bases between the germline ends. CDR3 size: 14 residues. The CDR3 nucleotides read TGTGCCAGTAGTTTTCAGGGCCTGGGCTACGAGCAGTACTTC. Translated: CASSFQGLGYEQYF.

The chain carries TRBV19 and TRBJ2-1, with 11 bases that match TRBD2. The CDR3 contains 13 residues. V trimming: 9 bases; J trimming: 8 bases; junction bases outside the gene matches: 6. CDR1 and CDR2 from the germline V gene are LNHDA and SQIVND (reference sequence). The chain's CDR3 is CASSTSGIHEQFF. Here the CDR3 DNA reads TGTGCCAGCTCGACTAGCGGGATCCATGAGCAGTTCTTC.

V and J are TRBV27 and TRBJ2-4, with unresolved D. The V gene lost 10 bases and the J gene lost 2 bases, with 12 bases spanning the gap. CDR1 and CDR2 from the germline V gene are MNHEY and SMNVEV (reference sequence). The CDR3 covers 13 residues. The chain's CDR3 is CAIQVIPKNIQYF. The CDR3, as DNA: TGTGCCATTCAAGTGATTCCCAAAAACATTCAGTACTTC.

Points on this clone: Other nucleotide sequences in the sample specify the same CDR3. This chain joins TRBV29-1 and TRBJ2-3, with D possibly TRBD1 on 5 matching bases. V was clipped by 6 bases and J by 2 bases, with 9 bases between them. The CDR3 totals 12 residues. Looked up from germline, CDR1 is SQVTM and CDR2 is ANQGSEA. The CDR3 coding sequence is TGCAGCGTCAGGGAATCCACAGATACGCAGTATTTT. The encoded protein is CSVRESTDTQYF.

The gene calls are TRBV5-1 and TRBJ2-1; D is ambiguous. The CDR3 runs 16 residues. The V gene's germline CDR1 is SGHRS and CDR2 YFSETQ. V was trimmed by 4 bases and J by 9 bases, leaving 23 bases between them. The CDR3 bases are TGCGCCAGCAGCGCATCGTCTCTCAAGCCTCTAGGTGAGCAGTTCTTC. This translates into CASSASSLKPLGEQFF.

The chain employs TRBV7-8 and TRBJ2-1, with D possibly matching TRBD1 (5 bases). Trimming removed 7 bases from V and 7 bases from J, with 8 bases in between. Germline V gene sequence: CDR1 SGHVS, CDR2 FQNEAQ. The length of the CDR3 is 11 residues. The CDR3 coding sequence is TGTGCCAGCAACCCAGGGAATGAGCAGTTCTTC. Translating gives CASNPGNEQFF.

This chain connects TRBV14 to TRBJ2-7; weak D call: TRBD2 (5 bases). Germline values: CDR1 SGHDN, CDR2 FVKESK. V was clipped by 9 bases and J by 5 bases, with 11 bases between them. The CDR3 length is 11 residues. CDR3 in DNA: TGTGCCAGTCGAGAGGGCCACGAGCAGTACTTC. Encoded protein: CASREGHEQYF.

The chain joins TRBV29-1 to TRBJ2-7, with TRBD1 identical over 9 bases. This CDR3 has 12 amino acids. Germline CDR1 is SQVTM and CDR2 is ANQGSEA. With 6 bases clipped from V and 5 bases from J, the junction kept 5 bases outside the gene matches. CDR3 protein: CSVSTGGNEQYF. CDR3 sequence (DNA): TGCAGCGTCTCTACAGGGGGCAACGAGCAGTACTTC.

V gene TRBV7-9 combines with J gene TRBJ2-2; either TRBD1 or TRBD2 may supply D (5 bases each). Germline V CDR1 and CDR2: SEHNR, FQNEAQ (reference sequence). The CDR3 contains 15 residues. The germline V and J ends were trimmed by 6 bases and 3 bases, with 14 bases remaining between them. The CDR3 bases are TGTGCCAGCAGGGCCGCCGGGACCCACACCGGGGAGCTGTTTTTT. This codes for CASRAAGTHTGELFF.

The count of this clone is one. The chain recombines TRBV4-1 with TRBJ1-2; unclear D gene. Trimming removed 1 base at V and 1 base at J, with 10 bases between. Germline CDR1 is MGHRA and CDR2 is YSYEKL. The CDR3 sequence is 15 residues long. CDR3 bases: TGCGCCAGCAGCCAAGCACCTTTCATTAACTATGGCTACACCTTC. Translating it yields CASSQAPFINYGYTF.

The V gene is TRBV21-1, the J gene TRBJ2-1. TRBV21-1 is reported as a pseudogene. This CDR3 has 12 residues. CDR3 loop: CASGHPSVDEFF. The CDR3 nucleotides are TGTGCCAGCGGGCACCCTAGTGTTGATGAGTTCTTC.

Comments on this clone: A much more abundant neighbour one base away suggests this may be a read error. The identical CDR3 is also encoded by other nucleotide sequences in the sample. The rearrangement links TRBV11-2 to TRBJ2-7; TRBD2 matches at 7 bases. Germline CDR1 SGHAT, CDR2 FQNNGV. V gave up 1 base and J gave up 3 bases; unmatched junction bases: 0. The CDR3 totals 13 residues. This CDR3 reads CASSLGEGYEQYF. DNA of the CDR3: TGTGCCAGCAGCTTAGGGGAGGGCTACGAGCAGTACTTC.

Only a few counts were recorded for this clone. V gene TRBV27 combines with J gene TRBJ1-1, with D possibly TRBD1 on 5 matching bases. Trimming shortened V by 6 bases and J by 0 bases, and 8 bases separated the two germline ends. This CDR3 comprises 13 residues. In germline, CDR1 is MNHEY, CDR2 SMNVEV (reference sequence). The CDR3 sequence: CASRGRLNTEAFF. The DNA of the CDR3 is TGTGCCAGCAGGGGACGGTTGAACACTGAAGCTTTCTTT.

J is TRBJ1-2 and V is TRBV27, with D unresolved. Between the trimmed V and J ends, which lost 2 bases and 8 bases, there was a span of 12 bases. Germline-derived CDR1 and CDR2 are MNHEY and SMNVEV (reference sequence). The CDR3 sequence is 13 residues long. CDR3 DNA sequence: TGTGCCAGCAGTTTAATGGGAAAGGAGGGCTACACCTTC. Residues: CASSLMGKEGYTF.

V usage is TRBV29-1 and J usage is TRBJ2-7; 10 bases map to TRBD2. Germline V gene data show CDR1 as SQVTM and CDR2 as ANQGSEA. Unmatched junction bases numbered 7, after V lost 6 bases and J lost 2 bases. The CDR3 covers 14 residues. The CDR3 DNA is TGCAGCGTAAGGGGACTAGCGAACACCTACGAGCAGTACTTC. Residues: CSVRGLANTYEQYF.

This sequence joins TRBV7-8 and TRBJ2-5; D is uncertain. Trimming removed 2 bases from V and 2 bases from J, with 9 bases in between. CDR3 length: 14 amino acids. CDR1 and CDR2 from the germline V gene are SGHVS and FQNEAQ. CDR3: CASSLRWGQETQYF. The CDR3 DNA reads TGTGCCAGCAGCTTAAGGTGGGGACAAGAGACCCAGTACTTC.

The V gene is TRBV28, the J gene TRBJ1-1; no definite D call. The CDR3 consists of 14 residues. Germline V gives CDR1 MDHEN, CDR2 SYDVKM. The ends were cut back, 7 bases at V and 1 base at J, with 13 bases in the middle. CDR3 in amino acids: CASKQWVGNTEAFF. The CDR3 DNA is TGTGCCAGCAAACAATGGGTGGGGAACACTGAAGCTTTCTTT. Combining the CDR3 with reference TRBV28 and TRBJ1-1 gives the whole variable domain DVKVTQSSRYLVKRTGEKVFLECVQDMDHENMFWYRQDPGLGLRLIYFSYDVKMKEKGDIPEGYSVSREKKERFSLILESASTNQTSMYLCASKQWVGNTEAFFGQGTRLTVV.

This clone was seen just once. Other DNA sequences in the same sample also yield this CDR3. The chain has TRBV9 and TRBJ2-2, with D possibly TRBD1 on 6 matching bases. The CDR3 runs 12 residues. Trimming cost V 8 bases and J 6 bases, with 11 bases left between them. Germline values: CDR1 SGDLS, CDR2 YYNGEE. CDR3 in amino acids: CASSGDSGELFF. DNA of the CDR3: TGTGCCAGTTCAGGGGATTCCGGGGAGCTGTTTTTT.

V is TRBV6-1 and J is TRBJ2-3; 7 nucleotides agree with TRBD2. V was clipped by 9 bases and J by 6 bases; unmatched bases: 3. Germline V gives CDR1 MNHNS, CDR2 SASEGT. The CDR3 sequence is 11 residues long. CDR3 coding DNA: TGTGCCAGATGGGGGGGGGATACGCAGTATTTT. The encoded protein is CARWGGDTQYF.

The chain uses TRBV6-5 and TRBJ1-2; 7 bases match TRBD1. This CDR3 region has 14 residues. V dropped 6 bases and J dropped 2; count of bases not matched to a gene: 6. Germline V gene sequence: CDR1 MNHEY, CDR2 SVGAGI. The CDR3 sequence is CASRPLQGNYGYTF. As DNA, the CDR3 is TGTGCCAGCAGACCCCTACAGGGGAACTATGGCTACACCTTC.